The 7 T cell receptor beta chains below all came from one sample that was sequenced in a study of blood T cell repertoires in COVID-19. Using immunoSEQ multiplex PCR, the repertoire was profiled, and TCRdb retains in-frame clones only, with some absent. The profile shows more than 150,000 clones, more than 65% of them singletons. Source material: peripheral blood. The receptor set was obtained from a woman between 45 and 65 years old with acute or convalescent COVID-19.

Notes on this clone: Its ends do not fully match the called genes, so a read error is possible. The chain joins TRBV10-3 to TRBJ1-3, with unresolved D. This CDR3 has 12 residues. Germline V gene sequence: CDR1 ENHRY, CDR2 SYGVKD. CDR3 DNA sequence: TGTGGGACCCGGGGTGCTGGGAACACCATATATTTT. It codes for CGTRGAGNTIYF.

The chain combines TRBV5-1 with TRBJ2-5, with D possibly being TRBD2 (5 bases). The CDR3 spans 13 residues. Trimming pared 3 bases from V and 5 bases from J, leaving 11 bases between. CDR1 SGHRS and CDR2 YFSETQ come from the germline V gene. DNA of the CDR3: TGCGCCAGCAGCTCCCAAGGGAGTGAGACCCAGTACTTC. This sequence encodes CASSSQGSETQYF. The full variable domain, with the rest looked up from reference TRBV5-1 and TRBJ2-5, is KAGVTQTPRYLIKTRGQQVTLSCSPISGHRSVSWYQQTPGQGLQFLFEYFSETQRNKGNFPGRFSGRQFSNSRSEMNVSTLELGDSALYLCASSSQGSETQYFGPGTRLLVL.

The chain employs TRBV19 and TRBJ1-1, with D tentatively TRBD1 (6 bases). CDR1 is LNHDA, CDR2 SQIVND, per germline (reference sequence). V shed 3 bases and J shed 10 bases, with 15 bases lying between them. CDR3 length equals 13 residues. The DNA for the CDR3 is TGTGCCAGTAGTATGAGAACAGGGTATAGAGCTTTCTTT. Protein: CASSMRTGYRAFF. Combining the CDR3 with reference TRBV19 and TRBJ1-1 gives the whole variable domain DGGITQSPKYLFRKEGQNVTLSCEQNLNHDAMYWYRQDPGQGLRLIYYSQIVNDFQKGDIAEGYSVSREKKESFPLTVTSAQKNPTAFYLCASSMRTGYRAFFGQGTRLTVV.

The V call is TRBV18, the J call TRBJ2-5, with D maybe TRBD1 (5 bases). Germline CDR1 KGHSH, CDR2 LQKENI. The V and J ends lost 3 bases and 5 bases respectively, with 16 bases between them. This CDR3 has 15 amino acids. The chain's CDR3 is CASSPRQGDRETQYF. The CDR3 DNA sequence: TGTGCCAGCTCACCCAGGCAGGGTGATCGCGAGACCCAGTACTTC.

A single count supports this clone. This chain joins TRBV6-4 and TRBJ1-3; 7 bases match TRBD1. Germline V gene lookup returns CDR1 MRHNA and CDR2 SNTAGT. The CDR3 has 14 amino acids. Losses at the gene ends were 11 bases for V and 0 bases for J; bases not matched to a gene: 7. The CDR3 region has the DNA TGTGCCTGTACACAGGGGCTCTCTGGAAACACCATATATTTT. It specifies CACTQGLSGNTIYF.

Written as DNA, the CDR3 is TGTGCCAGCGTGCTAGGGCGGACTAGCGGTAACGAGCAGTACTTC. Translating it yields CASVLGRTSGNEQYF. J is TRBJ2-7 and V is TRBV7-9, with TRBD2 matching 10 bases. Trimming cost V 8 bases and J 5 bases; bases outside gene matches: 12. Germline CDR1 and CDR2: SEHNR and FQNEAQ (reference sequence). This CDR3 has 15 residues.

The rearrangement links TRBV12-3 or TRBV12-4 to TRBJ1-5, with no clear D. Trimming removed 6 bases at V and 4 bases at J, with 4 bases between. This CDR3 has 11 residues. CDR3: CASSRNQPQHF. The CDR3 bases are TGTGCCAGCAGCAGAAATCAGCCCCAGCATTTT.